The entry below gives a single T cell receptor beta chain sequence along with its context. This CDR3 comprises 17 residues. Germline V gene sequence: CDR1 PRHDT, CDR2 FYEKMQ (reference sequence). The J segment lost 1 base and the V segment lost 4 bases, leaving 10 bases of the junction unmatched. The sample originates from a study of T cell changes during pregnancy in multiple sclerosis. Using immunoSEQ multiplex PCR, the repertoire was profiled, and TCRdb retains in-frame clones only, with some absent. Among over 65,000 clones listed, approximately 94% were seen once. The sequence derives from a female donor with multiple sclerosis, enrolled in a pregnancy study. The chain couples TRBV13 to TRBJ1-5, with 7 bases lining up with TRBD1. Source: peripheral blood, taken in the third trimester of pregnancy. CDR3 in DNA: TGTGCCAGCAGCTCTAGCCGACAGGGACGGAGCAATCAGCCCCAGCATTTT. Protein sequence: CASSSSRQGRSNQPQHF.